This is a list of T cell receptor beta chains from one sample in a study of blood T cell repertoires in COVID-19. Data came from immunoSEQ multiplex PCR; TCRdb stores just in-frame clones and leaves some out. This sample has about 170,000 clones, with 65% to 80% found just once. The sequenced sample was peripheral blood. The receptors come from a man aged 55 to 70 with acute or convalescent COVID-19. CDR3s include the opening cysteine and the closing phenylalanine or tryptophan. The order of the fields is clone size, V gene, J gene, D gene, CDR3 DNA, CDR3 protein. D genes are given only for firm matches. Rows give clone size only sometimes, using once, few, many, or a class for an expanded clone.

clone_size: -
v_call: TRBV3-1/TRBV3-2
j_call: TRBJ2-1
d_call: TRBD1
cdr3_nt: TGTGCCAGCAGCCAAGTAAGTTCAGGGGGAGAGCAGTTCTTC
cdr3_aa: CASSQVSSGGEQFF

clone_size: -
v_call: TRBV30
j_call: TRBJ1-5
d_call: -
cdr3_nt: TGTGCCTGGAGTGTACGGGGAAATCAGCCCCAGCATTTT
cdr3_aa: CAWSVRGNQPQHF

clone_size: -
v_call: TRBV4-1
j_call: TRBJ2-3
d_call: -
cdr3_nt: TGCGCCAGCAGCCAGGGTCGACAGGGCACAGATACGCAGTATTTT
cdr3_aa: CASSQGRQGTDTQYF

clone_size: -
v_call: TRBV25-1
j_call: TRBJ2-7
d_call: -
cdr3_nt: TGTGCCAGCATGGGCTCCCTTTACGAGCAGTACTTC
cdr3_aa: CASMGSLYEQYF

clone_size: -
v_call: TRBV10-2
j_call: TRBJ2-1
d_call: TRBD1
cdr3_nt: TGCGCCAGCAGGGCCGGGACAGGGTCCCCGAATGAGCAGTTCTTC
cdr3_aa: CASRAGTGSPNEQFF

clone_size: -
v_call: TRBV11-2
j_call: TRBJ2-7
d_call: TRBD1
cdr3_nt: TGTGCCAGCAGCTCCGGACAGGGGGTCTACGAGCAGTACTTC
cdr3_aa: CASSSGQGVYEQYF

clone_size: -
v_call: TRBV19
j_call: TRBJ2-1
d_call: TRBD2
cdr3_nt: TGTGCCACCGGGACTAGCGGCCCGGAGCAGTTCTTC
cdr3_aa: CATGTSGPEQFF

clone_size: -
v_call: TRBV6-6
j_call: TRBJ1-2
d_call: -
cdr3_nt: TGTGCCAGCAGTTACGCCGCAATGGGGCAGGGTGGCTACACCTTC
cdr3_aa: CASSYAAMGQGGYTF

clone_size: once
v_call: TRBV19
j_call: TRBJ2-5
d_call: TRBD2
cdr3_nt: TGTGCCAGTAGTAGTCCACAAAAACTAGCGGGGGCCGAGACCCAGTACTTC
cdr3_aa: CASSSPQKLAGAETQYF

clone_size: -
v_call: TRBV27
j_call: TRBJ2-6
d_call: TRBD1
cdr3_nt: TGTGCCAGCAGTCCCGGGACAGCTATCCCCGGGGCCAACGTCCTGACTTTC
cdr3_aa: CASSPGTAIPGANVLTF

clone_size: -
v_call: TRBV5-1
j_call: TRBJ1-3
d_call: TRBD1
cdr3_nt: TGCGCCAGCAGCTTCAACCCAACAGGGGGCGTATGGAACACCATATATTTT
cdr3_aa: CASSFNPTGGVWNTIYF

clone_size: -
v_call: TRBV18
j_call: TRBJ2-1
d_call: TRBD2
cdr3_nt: TGTGCCAGCTCACCCCCGACTAGCGGGGGACAAGATGAGCAGTTCTTC
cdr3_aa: CASSPPTSGGQDEQFF

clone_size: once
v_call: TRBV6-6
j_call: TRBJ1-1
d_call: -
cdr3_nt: TGTGCCAGCAGTTACCCAGGGTCAGGTGAAGCTTTCTTT
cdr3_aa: CASSYPGSGEAFF

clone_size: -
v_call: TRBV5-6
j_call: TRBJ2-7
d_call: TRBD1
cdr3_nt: TGTGCCAGCAGCGAACTGACAGGGAGACACGAGCAGTACTTC
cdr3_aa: CASSELTGRHEQYF

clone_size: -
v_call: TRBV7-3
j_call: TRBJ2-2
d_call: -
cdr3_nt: TGTGCCAGCAGCTTAAACGGGGGATTGAACACCGGGGAGCTGTTTTTT
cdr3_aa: CASSLNGGLNTGELFF

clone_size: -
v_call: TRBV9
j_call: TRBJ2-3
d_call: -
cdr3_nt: TGTGCCAGCAGCGTAGGGATTTCTCGGCGGGGAAGGGTAGATACGCAGTATTTT
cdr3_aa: CASSVGISRRGRVDTQYF

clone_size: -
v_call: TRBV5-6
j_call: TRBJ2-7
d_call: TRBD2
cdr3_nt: TGTGCCAGCAGCGACGGGGGGGCCTACGAGCAGTACTTC
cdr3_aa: CASSDGGAYEQYF

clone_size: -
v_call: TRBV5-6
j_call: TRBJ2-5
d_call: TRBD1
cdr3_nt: TGTGCCAGCAGCAAGACAGGGTGGGAGACCCAGTACTTC
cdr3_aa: CASSKTGWETQYF

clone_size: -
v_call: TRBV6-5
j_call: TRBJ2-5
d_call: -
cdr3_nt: TGTGCCAGCACCCGAGACAGTCAAGAGACCCAGTACTTC
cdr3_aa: CASTRDSQETQYF

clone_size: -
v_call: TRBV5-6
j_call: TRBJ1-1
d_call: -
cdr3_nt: TGTGCCAGCAGCCTATCCCCACGGGAGAACACTGAAGCTTTCTTT
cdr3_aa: CASSLSPRENTEAFF

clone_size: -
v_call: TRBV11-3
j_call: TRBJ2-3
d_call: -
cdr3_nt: TGTGCCAGCAGCTCCTCGACAGTAGATACGCAGTATTTT
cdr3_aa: CASSSSTVDTQYF

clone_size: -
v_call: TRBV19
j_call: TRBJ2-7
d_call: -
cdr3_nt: TGTGCCAGTAGTGCCAAACAGGGTACACCCGGGGAGCAGTACTTC
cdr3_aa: CASSAKQGTPGEQYF

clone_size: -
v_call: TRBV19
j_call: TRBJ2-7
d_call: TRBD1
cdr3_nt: TGTGCCAGTAGTAAATCCGACACAGGGGGCGACTCCTACGAGCAGTACTTC
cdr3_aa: CASSKSDTGGDSYEQYF

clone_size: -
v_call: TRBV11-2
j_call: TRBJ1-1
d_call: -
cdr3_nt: TGTGCCAGCAGCCCCCCAATGAACACTGAAGCTTTCTTT
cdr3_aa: CASSPPMNTEAFF

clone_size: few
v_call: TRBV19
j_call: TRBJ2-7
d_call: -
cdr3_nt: TGTGCCAGTAGTATCAAACAGGGCAGCGAGCAGTACTTC
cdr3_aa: CASSIKQGSEQYF

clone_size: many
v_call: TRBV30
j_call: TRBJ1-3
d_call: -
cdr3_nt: TGTGCCTGGAGTGTAGGCACGGCGGAAAACACCATATATTTT
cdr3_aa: CAWSVGTAENTIYF

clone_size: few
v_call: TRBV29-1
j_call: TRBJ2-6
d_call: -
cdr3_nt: TGCAGCGTCGAGCCTACTGGGGCCAACGTCCTGACTTTC
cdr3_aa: CSVEPTGANVLTF

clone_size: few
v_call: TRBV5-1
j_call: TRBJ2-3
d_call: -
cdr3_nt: TGCGCCAGCAGCTCCTGGACGGGAAGCACAGATACGCAGTATTTT
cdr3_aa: CASSSWTGSTDTQYF

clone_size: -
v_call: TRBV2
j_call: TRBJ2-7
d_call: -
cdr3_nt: TGTGCCAGCAGTACAGGCTACGAGCAGTACTTC
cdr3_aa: CASSTGYEQYF

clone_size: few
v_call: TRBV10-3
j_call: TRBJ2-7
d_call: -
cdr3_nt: TGTGCCATCCGGGGATACTCAAGCTCCTACGAGCAGTACTTC
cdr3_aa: CAIRGYSSSYEQYF

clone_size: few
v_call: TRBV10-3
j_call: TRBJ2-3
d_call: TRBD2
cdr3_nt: TGTGCCATCAGCCTGGTGGTTAGCGGGGGGGCCGCAGATACGCAGTATTTT
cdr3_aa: CAISLVVSGGAADTQYF

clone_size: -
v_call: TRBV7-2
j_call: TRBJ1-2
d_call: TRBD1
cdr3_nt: TGTGCCAGCAGCCCCGGGACAGGGGTAGAGGGCTACACCTTC
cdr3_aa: CASSPGTGVEGYTF

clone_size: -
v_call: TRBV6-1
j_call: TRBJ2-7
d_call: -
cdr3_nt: TGTGCCAGCAGTGAGACAGCTTCCTACGAGCAGTACTTC
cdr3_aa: CASSETASYEQYF

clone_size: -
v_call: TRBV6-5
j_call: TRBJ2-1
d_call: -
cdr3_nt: TGTGCCAGCAGATCTATGGGGAGTTCCTACAATGAGCAGTTCTTC
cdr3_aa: CASRSMGSSYNEQFF

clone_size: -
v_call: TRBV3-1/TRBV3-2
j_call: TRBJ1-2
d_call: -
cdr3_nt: TGTGCCAGCAGCCAACACTCCGGCTACACCTTC
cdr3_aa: CASSQHSGYTF

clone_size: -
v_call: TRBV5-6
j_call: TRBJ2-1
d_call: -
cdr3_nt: TGTGCCAGCAGCGGCACAGGCGCCTACAATGAGCAGTTCTTC
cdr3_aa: CASSGTGAYNEQFF

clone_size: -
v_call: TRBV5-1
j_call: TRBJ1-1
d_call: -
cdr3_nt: TGCGCCAGCAGCCCCCTAAGGGGCACTCAGGGTGAAGCTTTCTTT
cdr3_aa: CASSPLRGTQGEAFF

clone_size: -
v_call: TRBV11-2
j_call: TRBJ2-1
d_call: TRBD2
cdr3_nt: TGTGCCAGCAAACTTGGGACTACCTTATACAATGAGCAGTTCTTC
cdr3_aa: CASKLGTTLYNEQFF

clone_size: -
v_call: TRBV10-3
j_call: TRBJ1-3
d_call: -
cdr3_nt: TGTGCCATCACTTCAGACACATCCCCTGGAAACACCATATATTTT
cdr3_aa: CAITSDTSPGNTIYF

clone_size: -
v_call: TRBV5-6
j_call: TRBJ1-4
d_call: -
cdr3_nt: TGTGCCAGCAGCTCGGACGGGGGGGCAACTAATGAAAAACTGTTTTTT
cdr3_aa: CASSSDGGATNEKLFF